The T cell receptor beta chain described here comes from a study of response to subunit inactivated influenza vaccine (dated by TCRdb to the late 2010s). Background on the whole study: The study used deep quantitative T cell receptor repertoire profiling to track responses to a trivalent subunit inactivated influenza vaccine. What the work shows at the level of the full study, not this receptor alone: According to the authors, only a limited number of new T cells may be recruited by each seasonal influenza vaccination.

The CDR3 measures 15 amino acids from cysteine to phenylalanine. Of the read, only the CDR3 DNA is kept; its 45 bases are in frame from base 1. Germline trimming: 6 bases from V, 6 bases from J; junction bases outside gene matches: 6. The library came from RT-PCR. The sequencer was an Illumina HiSeq 2500. TCRdb reran the public reads through fastp at Q25 and MiXCR, keeping productive beta chains. Records with the same CDR3 protein are collapsed into one entry carrying the most frequent genes and DNA. This sample has some 550,000 distinct CDR3 sequences in its table, and roughly 25% of those were observed once. The ten largest clones add up to 2.5% to 3.5% of the sample. Worth noting for this clonotype: The antigen this receptor binds is unknown. Base qualities are not at hand, and no much larger clone is one base apart.

The sample was also reused in another study, on T cells expressing NK-cell markers. From that second study: 5'RACE template switching, by which a universal primer site and unique molecular identifiers were added, was used to make TCR beta cDNA libraries. Eight or nine donors provided sorted CD3+CD56+NKG2C+, CD3+CD56+NKG2C- and CD3+CD56-NKG2C+ T-cell subsets, whose TCR beta-chain repertoires were profiled. Among the eight sequenced donors, only one was HCMV-seronegative, while the other seven were HCMV-seropositive. To restrict sorting to alphabetaTCR-expressing T cells, an anti-gammadeltaTCR antibody was added in several experiments. In a handful of donors, the dominant CD3+CD56+NKG2C+ clonotypes were among the top 10 CD8+ clonotypes and accounted for about 1.0-7.5% of CD8+ T cells. Those dominant clonotypes were again the most abundant among CD3+CD56-NKG2C+ cells in a few donors, at roughly 25-60.1%. Whether the expanded NKG2C-expressing T cell clones were specific for HCMV antigens was left unclear. Randomly selected healthy volunteers, three men and five women, were used as the eight sequenced donors. HCMV serostatus was determined by detecting HCMV-specific IgG in serum with a commercial ELISA kit. Peripheral blood mononuclear cells were isolated from blood by Ficoll density gradient centrifugation. Using Miltenyi isolation kits, CD4+ and CD8+ T cells were isolated from PBMC through magnetic immunoseparation. cDNA synthesis was primed from the TCR beta constant segment, followed by two successive PCR amplification steps. Illumina HiSeq 2000/2500, MiSeq or NextSeq was used to sequence libraries as 2 x 150 bp reads. Reads were demultiplexed and grouped by UMI with MIGEC, and clonotypes were assembled and quantified with MiTCR. To exclude erroneous sequences, only TCR cDNA sequences supported by at least two reads were retained. The tcR package was used for downstream repertoire analysis, and clonotypes were matched between fractions using CDR3 nucleotide sequence together with V segment. VDJmatch was used to annotate antigen specificity against VDJdb, with one amino acid substitution allowed in CDR3.

The chain couples TRBV12-3 or TRBV12-4 to TRBJ2-1, and TRBD2 aligns with 12 junction nucleotides. The input for sequencing was CD4+ T cells sorted from PBMCs, taken about 11 days after vaccination. The sequence was collected from a man between 45 and 60 years old who received an inactivated influenza vaccine. Donor details come from another sample of the same person, matched by shared clones. The CDR3 reads CASRPPSGGANEQFF. The DNA sequence is TGTGCCAGCAGACCTCCTAGCGGGGGGGCCAATGAGCAGTTCTTC.